This TCR beta chain was captured by sequencing in a study of T cell responses to AZD1222 COVID-19 vaccine. Clones were read by immunoSEQ multiplex PCR, and TCRdb kept only the in-frame ones, dropping some. The sample carries 130,000 or so clones, under 90% recorded once. V lost 0 bases, J lost 5 bases, and 13 bases lay in between. The CDR3 runs to 15 residues. Germline CDR1 is SNHLY and CDR2 is FYNNEI. The material was peripheral blood, obtained on day 0 of AZD1222 vaccination. The V gene is TRBV2, the J gene TRBJ2-5, with D possibly being TRBD1 (5 bases). This sequence originates from an adult in good health. The CDR3 bases are TGTGCCAGCAGTGAAGCCCGGAACAGGCCGGAGACCCAGTACTTC. Protein sequence: CASSEARNRPETQYF.